This T cell receptor (beta chain) is from a study of T cells in localized non-small cell lung cancer. Germline CDR1 reads MNHEY; CDR2 reads SMNVEV (reference sequence). The CDR3 loop spans 15 amino acids. Trimming shortened V by 3 bases and J by 9 bases, and 20 bases separated the two germline ends. Repertoires were generated with immunoSEQ multiplex PCR, while TCRdb's copy carries only in-frame clones and drops some. The sample carries roughly 16,000 clones, more than 75% recorded once. A note on this clone: The antigen is undetermined.

Study-level points and caveats: Uninvolved adjacent lung had higher T cell clonality than tumor and all other tissues. Analysis by sequencing included only one tumor region, so heterogeneity remains possible. There was an association of higher blood T cell density with longer overall survival.

The specimen comprised peripheral blood, sampled before any cancer treatment. The sequence was collected from a male donor older than 55 with stage I lung adenocarcinoma. The chain combines TRBV27 with TRBJ2-5; possibly TRBD1 or TRBD2 for D (6 bases each). The DNA of the CDR3 is TGTGCCAGCAGTTTGAAGGGGGGCGCTCGCGGGGCCCAGTACTTC. It is translated as CASSLKGGARGAQYF.